This T cell receptor beta chain stems from a study of early T cells in non-severe SARS-CoV-2 infection. Background on the study: With bulk RNA from unsorted whole blood as input, sequencing yielded unpaired chains. Study-wide findings and caveats: Anti-spike CD8 specificities were favored by VDJdb matching, whose results missed private and CD4 specificities.

This CDR3 is 14 amino acids long. The V and J ends lost 2 bases and 2 bases, in that order; junction bases with no gene match: 4. The germline V gene has CDR1 SQVTM and CDR2 ANQGSEA. This clonotype was picked up many times. No antigen is known for it. Researchers attached unique molecular identifiers to individual cDNA molecules. MiXCR was run by TCRdb on the 5' RACE reads, yielding one entry per CDR3 protein. The repertoire has 70,000 or so distinct CDR3 sequences, under 15% of them found once; the top ten carry around 1.3%. The sample consisted of whole blood. The chain links TRBV29-1 to TRBJ2-7; 9 bases agree with TRBD1. The receptor was derived from an adult who was a healthcare worker with PCR-confirmed SARS-CoV-2 infection or an uninfected control (not recorded which). The CDR3, as DNA: TGCAGCGTTGAAAAGGGACAGGGAACCTACGAGCAGTACTTC. Translating gives CSVEKGQGTYEQYF.